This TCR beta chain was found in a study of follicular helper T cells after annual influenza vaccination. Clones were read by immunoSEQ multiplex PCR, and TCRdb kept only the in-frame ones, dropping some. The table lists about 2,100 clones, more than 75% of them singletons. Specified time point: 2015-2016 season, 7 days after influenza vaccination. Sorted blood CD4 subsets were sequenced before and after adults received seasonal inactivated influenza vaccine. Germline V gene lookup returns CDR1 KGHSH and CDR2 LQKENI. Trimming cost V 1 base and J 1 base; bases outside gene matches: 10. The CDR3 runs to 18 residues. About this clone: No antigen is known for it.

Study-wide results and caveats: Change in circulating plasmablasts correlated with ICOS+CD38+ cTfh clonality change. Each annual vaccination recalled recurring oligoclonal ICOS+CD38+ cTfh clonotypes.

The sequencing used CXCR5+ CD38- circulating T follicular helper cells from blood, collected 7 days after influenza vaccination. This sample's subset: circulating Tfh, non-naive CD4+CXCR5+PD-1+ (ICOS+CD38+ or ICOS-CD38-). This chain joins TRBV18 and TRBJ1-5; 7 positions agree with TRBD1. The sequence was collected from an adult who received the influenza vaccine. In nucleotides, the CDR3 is TGTGCCAGCTCACCACAGAAGCAGACAGGGACAAGCAATCAGCCCCAGCATTTT. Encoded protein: CASSPQKQTGTSNQPQHF.